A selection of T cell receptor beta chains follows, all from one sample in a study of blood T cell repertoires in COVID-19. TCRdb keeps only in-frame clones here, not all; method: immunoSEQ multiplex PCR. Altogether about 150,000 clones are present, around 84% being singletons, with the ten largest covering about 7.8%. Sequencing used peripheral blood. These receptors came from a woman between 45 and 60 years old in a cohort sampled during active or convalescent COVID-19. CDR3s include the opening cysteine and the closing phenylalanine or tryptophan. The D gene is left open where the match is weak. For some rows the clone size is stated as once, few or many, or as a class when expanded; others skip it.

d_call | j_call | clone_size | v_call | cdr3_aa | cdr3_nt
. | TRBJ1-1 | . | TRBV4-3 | CASSQGAYTEAFF | TGCGCCAGCAGCCAAGGAGCCTACACTGAAGCTTTCTTT
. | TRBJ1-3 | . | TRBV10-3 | CAISESGTPGGTIYF | TGTGCCATCAGTGAGTCCGGGACACCGGGCGGCACCATATATTTT
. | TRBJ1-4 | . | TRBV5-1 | CASRIALGPGGEKLFF | TGCGCCAGCAGGATTGCACTGGGGCCAGGCGGTGAAAAACTGTTTTTT
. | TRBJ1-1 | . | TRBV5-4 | CASIPDSRATEAFF | TGTGCCAGCATCCCGGACAGTAGGGCCACTGAAGCTTTCTTT
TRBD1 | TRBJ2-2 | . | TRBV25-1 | CASSEYRGYDGELFF | TGTGCCAGCAGTGAATACAGGGGGTATGACGGGGAGCTGTTTTTT
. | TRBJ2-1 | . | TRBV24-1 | CATKQNNEQFF | TGTGCCACCAAACAGAACAATGAGCAGTTCTTC
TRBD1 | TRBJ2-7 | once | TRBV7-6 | CASSLVGTGTYEQYF | TGTGCCAGCAGCTTAGTCGGGACAGGAACCTACGAGCAGTACTTC
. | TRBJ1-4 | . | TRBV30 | CAWSVPGQSEKLFF | TGTGCCTGGAGTGTACCTGGACAGAGTGAAAAACTGTTTTTT
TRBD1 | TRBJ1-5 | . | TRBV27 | CASSRDRVQPQHF | TGTGCCAGCAGCCGGGACAGGGTGCAGCCCCAGCATTTT
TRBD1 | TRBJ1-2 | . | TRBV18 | CASSTSPGQGTGGYTF | TGTGCCAGCTCAACCTCCCCGGGACAGGGGACGGGTGGCTACACCTTC
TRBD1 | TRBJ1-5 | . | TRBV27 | CASSSFGQGNQPQHF | TGTGCCAGCAGTTCCTTCGGACAGGGCAATCAGCCCCAGCATTTT
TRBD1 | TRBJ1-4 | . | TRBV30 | CAWSVQGVGELFF | TGTGCCTGGAGTGTACAGGGGGTTGGGGAACTGTTTTTT
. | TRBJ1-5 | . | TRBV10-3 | CAISENPSSNQPQHF | TGTGCCATCAGTGAGAATCCATCTAGCAATCAGCCCCAGCATTTT
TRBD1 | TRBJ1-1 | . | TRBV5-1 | CASSSRGQLGTEAFF | TGCGCCAGCAGCTCCAGGGGGCAGTTGGGCACTGAAGCTTTCTTT
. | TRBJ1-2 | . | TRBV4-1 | CASSQPSGEGYTF | TGCGCCAGCAGCCAGCCATCAGGTGAAGGCTACACCTTC
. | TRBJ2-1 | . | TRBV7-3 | CASSPRPSQGSLNEQFF | TGTGCCAGCAGCCCCCGGCCGAGTCAGGGGAGTCTGAATGAGCAGTTCTTC
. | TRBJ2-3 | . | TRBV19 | CASSIDEVQIADTQYF | TGTGCCAGTAGTATAGACGAGGTCCAGATCGCAGATACGCAGTATTTT
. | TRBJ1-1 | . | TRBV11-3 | CASSLDPGGEAFF | TGTGCCAGCAGCTTGGACCCCGGGGGTGAAGCTTTCTTT
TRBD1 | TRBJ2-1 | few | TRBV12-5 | CASGSGGQGRIYNEQFF | TGTGCTAGTGGTTCCGGGGGACAGGGGAGGATCTACAATGAGCAGTTCTTC
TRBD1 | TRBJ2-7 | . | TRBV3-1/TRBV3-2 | CASSQAQGAVEQYF | TGTGCCAGCAGCCAAGCTCAGGGGGCCGTCGAGCAGTACTTC
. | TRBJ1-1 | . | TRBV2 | CASSEFYMNTEAFF | TGTGCCAGCAGTGAGTTTTATATGAACACTGAAGCTTTCTTT
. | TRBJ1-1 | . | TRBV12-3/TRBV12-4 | CASSPLPGTEAFF | TGTGCCAGCAGTCCCTTGCCAGGGACTGAAGCTTTCTTT
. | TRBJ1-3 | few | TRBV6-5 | CASSYRQVAGNTIYF | TGTGCCAGCAGTTACCGGCAGGTTGCAGGAAACACCATATATTTT
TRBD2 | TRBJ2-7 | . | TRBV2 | CASSAGTSGTYEQYF | TGTGCCAGCAGTGCCGGGACTAGCGGCACCTACGAGCAGTACTTC
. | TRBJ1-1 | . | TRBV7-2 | CASSLVTGMGTEAFF | TGTGCCAGCAGCTTAGTTACGGGGATGGGCACTGAAGCTTTCTTT
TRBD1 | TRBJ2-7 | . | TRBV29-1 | CSGTGTVDYEQYF | TGCAGCGGCACCGGGACAGTGGACTACGAGCAGTACTTC
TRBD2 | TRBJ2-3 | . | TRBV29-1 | CSVMSGGRTDTQYF | TGCAGCGTCATGAGCGGGGGGCGCACAGATACGCAGTATTTT
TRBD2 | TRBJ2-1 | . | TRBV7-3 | CASSIYSGGYNEQFF | TGTGCCAGCAGCATCTATAGCGGGGGGTACAATGAGCAGTTCTTC
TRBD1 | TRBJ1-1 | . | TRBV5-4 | CASSLGTHRGTEAFF | TGTGCCAGCAGCTTGGGGACTCACAGGGGAACTGAAGCTTTCTTT
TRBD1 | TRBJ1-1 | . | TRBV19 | CASRTTGVTEAFF | TGTGCCAGTAGAACCACAGGGGTCACTGAAGCTTTCTTT
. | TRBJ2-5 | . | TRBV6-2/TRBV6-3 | CANSPAQGNIQETQYF | TGTGCAAACAGCCCTGCGCAGGGAAATATACAAGAGACCCAGTACTTC
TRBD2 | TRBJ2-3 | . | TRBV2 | CASTGLAGIDTQYF | TGTGCCAGCACCGGACTAGCGGGGATTGATACGCAGTATTTT
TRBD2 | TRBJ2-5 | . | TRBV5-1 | CASRVSGGVWETQYF | TGCGCCAGCCGGGTTAGCGGGGGGGTCTGGGAGACCCAGTACTTC
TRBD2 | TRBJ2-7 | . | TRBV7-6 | CASSLFDPGGEYEQYF | TGTGCCAGCAGCCTGTTTGATCCCGGGGGGGAGTACGAGCAGTACTTC
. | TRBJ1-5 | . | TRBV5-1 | CASSLAGGQPQHF | TGCGCCAGCAGCTTGGCCGGGGGTCAGCCCCAGCATTTT
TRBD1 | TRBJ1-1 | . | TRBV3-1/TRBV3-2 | CASSPGTEVFEAFF | TGTGCCAGCAGCCCCGGGACAGAGGTTTTTGAAGCTTTCTTT
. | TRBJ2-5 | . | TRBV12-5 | CASGYGSEKTQYF | TGTGCTAGTGGTTATGGTAGCGAAAAGACCCAGTACTTC
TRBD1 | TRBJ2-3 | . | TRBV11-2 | CASSAGQAEDTQYF | TGTGCCAGCAGCGCGGGACAGGCAGAAGATACGCAGTATTTT
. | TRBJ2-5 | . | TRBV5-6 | CASSSTAQETQYF | TGTGCCAGCAGCTCGACAGCGCAAGAGACCCAGTACTTC
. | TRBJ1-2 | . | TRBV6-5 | CASSYSWVGGYGYTF | TGTGCCAGCAGTTACTCTTGGGTAGGGGGCTATGGCTACACCTTC
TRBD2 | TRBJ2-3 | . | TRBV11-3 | CASSSEAGGKPDTQYF | TGTGCCAGCAGCAGTGAGGCGGGGGGGAAACCAGATACGCAGTATTTT
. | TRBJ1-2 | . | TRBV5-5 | CASRQAIDSGSNYGYTF | TGTGCCAGCAGACAAGCGATAGATTCAGGGTCTAACTATGGCTACACCTTC
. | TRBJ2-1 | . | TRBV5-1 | CASSLSFTSMGGEQFF | TGCGCCAGCAGCTTGAGTTTCACTTCGATGGGAGGTGAGCAGTTCTTC
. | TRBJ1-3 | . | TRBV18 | CASSSTTSGTYGNTIYF | TGTGCCAGCTCATCGACCACCTCCGGGACTTACGGAAACACCATATATTTT
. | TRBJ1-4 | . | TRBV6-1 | CASSEWAGDEKLFF | TGTGCCAGCAGTGAGTGGGCGGGGGATGAAAAACTGTTTTTT
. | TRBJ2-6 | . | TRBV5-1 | CARTGSSGANVLTF | TGCGCCAGAACAGGGAGCTCTGGGGCCAACGTCCTGACTTTC